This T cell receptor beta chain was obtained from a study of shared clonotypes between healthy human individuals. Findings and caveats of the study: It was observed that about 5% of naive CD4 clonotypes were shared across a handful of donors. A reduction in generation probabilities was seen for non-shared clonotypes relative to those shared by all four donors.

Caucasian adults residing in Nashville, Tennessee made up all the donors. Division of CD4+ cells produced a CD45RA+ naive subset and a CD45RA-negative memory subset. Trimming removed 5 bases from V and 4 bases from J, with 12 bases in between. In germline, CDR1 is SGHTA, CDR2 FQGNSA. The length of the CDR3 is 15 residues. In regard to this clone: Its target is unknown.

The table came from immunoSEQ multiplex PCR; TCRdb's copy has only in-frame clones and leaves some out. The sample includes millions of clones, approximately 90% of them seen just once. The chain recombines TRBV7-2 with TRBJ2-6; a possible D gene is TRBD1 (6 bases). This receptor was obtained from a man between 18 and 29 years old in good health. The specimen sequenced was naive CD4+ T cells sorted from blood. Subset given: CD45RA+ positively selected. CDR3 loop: CASSLGGFGANVLTF. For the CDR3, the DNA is TGTGCCAGCAGCCTAGGGGGTTTCGGGGCCAACGTCCTGACTTTC. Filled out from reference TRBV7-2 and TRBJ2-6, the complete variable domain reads GAGVSQSPSNKVTEKGKDVELRCDPISGHTALYWYRQSLGQGLEFLIYFQGNSAPDKSGLPSDRFSAERTGGSVSTLTIQRTQQEDSAVYLCASSLGGFGANVLTFGAGSRLTVL.